The 27 T cell receptor beta chains in this list originate from one sample, sequenced in a study of radiation and T cells in renal cell carcinoma. Treatment here: treatment-naive control, cytoreductive nephrectomy. Assay: immunoSEQ multiplex PCR; the TCRdb copy retains only in-frame clones and omits some. Of about 5,600 clones listed, around 68% were seen once; the top ten hold about 29%. Sequenced here: tumor tissue, sampled from a patient whose treatment was nephrectomy without radiotherapy. The source is a human donor with renal cell carcinoma.

The V and J genes are TRBV5-6 and TRBJ2-2; D ambiguous. V was cut by 4 bases and J by 7 bases, with 20 bases left in between. The CDR3 loop spans 16 amino acids. The germline CDR1 and CDR2 sequences are SGHDT and YYEEEE. The CDR3 DNA reads TGTGCCAGCAGCCTACCGTACCCTGCCAAGGTCGGGGAGCTGTTTTTT. Translation: CASSLPYPAKVGELFF. The full variable domain, completed using reference TRBV5-6 and TRBJ2-2, is DAGVTQSPTHLIKTRGQQVTLRCSPKSGHDTVSWYQQALGQGPQFIFQYYEEEERQRGNFPDRFSGHQFPNYSSELNVNALLLGDSALYLCASSLPYPAKVGELFFGEGSRLTVL.

This clone was detected a few times. V is TRBV10-1 and J is TRBJ1-1; 7 bases agree with TRBD1. Germline lookup yields CDR1 WNHNN and CDR2 SYGVQD (reference sequence). V lost 3 bases and J lost 1; bases outside the gene matches: 14. The CDR3 consists of 18 residues. The CDR3 DNA is TGCGCCAGCAGTGAAAACACAGGGGCCGAGGGGGAGAACACTGAAGCTTTCTTT. Residues: CASSENTGAEGENTEAFF.

The chain couples TRBV10-3 to TRBJ2-3, with D hard to call. Trimming cost V 3 bases and J 6 bases, with 10 bases left between them. From germline, CDR1 is ENHRY and CDR2 SYGVKD. CDR3 length: 13 amino acids. CDR3: CAISDSLGDTQYF. In DNA, the CDR3 is TGTGCCATCAGTGATAGTCTAGGGGATACGCAGTATTTT.

In this sample, this clone turned up a few times. The chain recombines TRBV27 with TRBJ1-2; TRBD1 is a possible D gene (6 bases). CDR3 length equals 13 residues. Germline V CDR1 and CDR2: MNHEY, SMNVEV (reference sequence). V was trimmed by 3 bases and J by 4 bases, leaving 9 bases between them. In DNA, the CDR3 is TGTGCCAGCAGTTTCGTCAGGGGCTATGGCTACACCTTC. Translating it yields CASSFVRGYGYTF.

This chain uses TRBV7-2 with TRBJ2-1, with 10 positions matching TRBD2. Germline CDR1 SGHTA, CDR2 FQGNSA. The ends lost 0 bases at V and 7 bases at J; junction bases unmatched: 3. The CDR3 length is 15 residues. The CDR3 region has the DNA TGTGCCAGCAGCTTAGCTAGCGGGAGGACAAATGAGCAGTTCTTC. Its translation: CASSLASGRTNEQFF.

This clone occurred once. The J gene is TRBJ2-5, the V gene TRBV7-2; D remains unclear. V was shortened by 4 bases and J by 0 bases, with 3 bases between the two germline ends. CDR1 and CDR2 (germline): SGHTA, FQGNSA. The CDR3 contains 12 residues. This chain's CDR3 is CASSSYQETQYF. In DNA, the CDR3 is TGTGCCAGCAGCTCGTACCAAGAGACCCAGTACTTC.

The chain joins TRBV23-1 to TRBJ2-7; TRBD2 agrees at 8 bases. TRBV23-1 is treated as an ORF (open reading frame) with a function not yet certain. The CDR3 covers 16 residues. V lost 4 bases and J lost 4; bases outside the gene matches: 12. CDR3 protein: CASSPLSGSDSYEQYF. The CDR3 bases are TGCGCCAGCAGTCCCTTAAGCGGGAGTGATTCTTACGAGCAGTACTTC.

The V and J genes are TRBV27 and TRBJ1-1; 11 bases line up with TRBD1. V trimming: 6 bases; J trimming: 4 bases; junction bases outside the gene matches: 7. Germline V gene data show CDR1 as MNHEY and CDR2 as SMNVEV (reference sequence). The CDR3 is 15 residues long. CDR3 sequence: CASRHTGTGGTEAFF. Here the CDR3 DNA reads TGTGCCAGCAGGCACACCGGGACAGGGGGCACTGAAGCTTTCTTT.

The V gene is TRBV19, the J gene TRBJ2-4; D remains unclear. V was trimmed by 4 bases and J by 1 base, leaving 5 bases between them. This CDR3 region has 13 residues. Germline lookup yields CDR1 LNHDA and CDR2 SQIVND (reference sequence). The CDR3 bases are TGTGCCAGTAGTACCAGCGCCAAAAACATTCAGTACTTC. Its translation: CASSTSAKNIQYF.

This chain joins TRBV7-6 and TRBJ2-5, with D possibly TRBD1 on 5 matching bases. The CDR3 totals 13 residues. CDR1 is SGHVS, CDR2 FNYEAQ, per germline. V shed 1 base and J shed 2 bases, with 5 bases lying between them. CDR3 bases: TGTGCCAGCAGCTTAGAGGGGCAAGAGACCCAGTACTTC. Its protein product is CASSLEGQETQYF.

The J gene is TRBJ1-4, the V gene TRBV6-6; 9 bases line up with TRBD1. There are 15 residues in the CDR3. Germline V CDR1 and CDR2: MNHNY, SVGAGI (reference sequence). Germline trimming cut 5 bases from V and 4 bases from J; bases unmatched to any gene: 5. The CDR3 DNA reads as TGTGCCAGCAGTAACACAGGGGGCCATAATGAAAAACTGTTTTTT. It yields the protein CASSNTGGHNEKLFF.

CDR3 protein: CASSARLAEGYEQYF. The CDR3, as DNA: TGTGCCAGTAGTGCTCGACTAGCGGAGGGATACGAGCAGTACTTC. The V and J genes are TRBV19 and TRBJ2-7; 9 nucleotides agree with TRBD2. V trimming: 5 bases; J trimming: 4 bases; junction bases outside the gene matches: 9. This CDR3 comprises 15 residues. CDR1 LNHDA and CDR2 SQIVND come from the germline V gene (reference sequence).

The rearrangement links TRBV6-6 to TRBJ1-1; tentative D call: TRBD1 (6 bases). The CDR3 covers 14 residues. Germline assignment: CDR1 MNHNY and CDR2 SVGAGI (reference sequence). Between the trimmed V and J ends, which lost 6 bases and 2 bases, there was a span of 13 bases. The CDR3 DNA is TGTGCCAGCAGATTACAGGGACCTAACACTGAAGCTTTCTTT. It translates to CASRLQGPNTEAFF.

The chain joins TRBV11-1 to TRBJ2-1; TRBD2 matches at 12 bases. The CDR3 loop spans 17 amino acids. The trim removed 1 base at V and 4 bases at J, leaving 5 bases unmatched. Germline loops: CDR1 SGHAT, CDR2 FQDESV (reference sequence). The CDR3 nucleotides read TGTGCCAGCAGCTTAGAGACTAGCGGGAGCGGTTACAATGAGCAGTTCTTC. Its translation is CASSLETSGSGYNEQFF.

The genes are TRBV5-6 and TRBJ2-3; D possibly uses TRBD1 or TRBD2 (5 bases each). Germline loops: CDR1 SGHDT, CDR2 YYEEEE. V shed 5 bases and J shed 7 bases, with 23 bases lying between them. The CDR3 has 16 residues. This CDR3 is CASSLLGVGTTYTQYF. The CDR3 DNA reads TGTGCCAGCAGTTTGCTCGGGGTCGGGACCACCTATACGCAGTATTTT.

CDR3 sequence (DNA): TGTGCCAGCAGCTCAAGACCCGACTACACTGAAGCTTTCTTT. Amino acid sequence: CASSSRPDYTEAFF. V is TRBV11-2 and J is TRBJ1-1; D is uncertain. Germline V CDR1 and CDR2: SGHAT, FQNNGV. V was shortened by 4 bases and J by 3 bases, with 12 bases between the two germline ends. CDR3 size: 14 residues.

The chain uses TRBV28 and TRBJ2-7, with 9 positions matching TRBD2. The CDR3 has 15 amino acids. Losses at the gene ends were 2 bases for V and 4 bases for J; bases not matched to a gene: 6. The germline CDR1 and CDR2 sequences are MDHEN and SYDVKM. The CDR3 sequence: CASSLRSSGIYEQYF. CDR3 in DNA: TGTGCCAGCAGTTTACGGTCTAGCGGGATATACGAGCAGTACTTC.

The chain is built from TRBV6-6 and TRBJ2-2; D might be TRBD2 (5 bases). The CDR3 has 13 residues. Germline V CDR1 and CDR2: MNHNY, SVGAGI (reference sequence). V gave up 7 bases and J gave up 4 bases, with 10 bases separating them. The CDR3 DNA reads TGTGCCAGCAACCGGAGGAGCACCGGGGAGCTGTTTTTT. This gives the protein CASNRRSTGELFF.

This clone was seen a few times. The chain links TRBV2 to TRBJ2-7; D may be TRBD2 (6 bases). The V end was cut by 2 bases, the J end by 6 bases, with 17 bases between. The CDR3 is 15 amino acids. Germline CDR1 is SNHLY and CDR2 is FYNNEI. The CDR3 here is CASSEQEGRFSEQYF. CDR3 sequence (DNA): TGTGCCAGCAGTGAACAGGAGGGGCGATTCTCCGAGCAGTACTTC.

The chain joins TRBV4-3 to TRBJ2-2, with D possibly TRBD2 on 5 matching bases. With 4 bases removed from V and 6 bases from J, the gap between germline ends came to 12 bases. CDR3 size: 14 residues. Germline CDR1 is LGHNA and CDR2 is YSLEER. The CDR3 DNA follows: TGCGCCAGCAGCCCCCAGTACGGGGCCGGGGAGCTGTTTTTT. Translated, it gives CASSPQYGAGELFF.

The rearrangement links TRBV30 to TRBJ1-3, with no clear D. Per germline, CDR1 GTSNPN and CDR2 SVGIG (reference sequence). The CDR3 is 13 amino acids. Trimming cost V 1 base and J 4 bases, with 8 bases left between them. CDR3 protein: CAWSGAGGNTIYF. CDR3 coding DNA: TGTGCCTGGAGTGGGGCCGGGGGAAACACCATATATTTT.

The chain joins TRBV5-4 to TRBJ1-4; 8 bases map to TRBD1. Germline V gene lookup returns CDR1 SGHNT and CDR2 YYREEE (reference sequence). The CDR3 contains 16 residues. The V and J ends lost 9 bases and 0 bases, in that order; junction bases with no gene match: 10. CDR3 sequence reads: CATSTGDVATNEKLFF. The CDR3 DNA follows: TGTGCCACCTCGACAGGGGATGTTGCAACTAATGAAAAACTGTTTTTT.

The chain has TRBV19 and TRBJ2-7; 8 bases agree with TRBD2. Germline loops: CDR1 LNHDA, CDR2 SQIVND (reference sequence). Trimming took 3 bases from V and 2 from J; bases not matched to a gene: 6. This CDR3 contains 15 residues. CDR3 residues: CASSILISGAYEQYF. The CDR3 bases are TGTGCCAGTAGTATTCTCATTAGCGGGGCCTACGAGCAGTACTTC.

This clone was seen once. This chain uses TRBV28 with TRBJ2-3; 13 positions agree with TRBD2. CDR3 length: 15 amino acids. Germline values: CDR1 MDHEN, CDR2 SYDVKM. The V gene end was trimmed by 6 bases and the J gene end by 6 bases; junction bases not matched to a gene: 6. This chain's CDR3 is CASRRLAGGSDTQYF. The CDR3 bases are TGTGCCAGCAGACGACTAGCGGGAGGTTCGGATACGCAGTATTTT.

This chain links TRBV11-3 with TRBJ2-1, with TRBD2 matching over 8 bases. Unmatched junction bases numbered 8, after V lost 5 bases and J lost 8 bases. The CDR3 loop spans 14 amino acids. Germline CDR1 reads SGHNT; CDR2 reads YENEEA. The CDR3 here is CASSRGLASDEQFF. The DNA of the CDR3 is TGTGCCAGCAGCCGCGGACTAGCAAGTGATGAGCAGTTCTTC. The complete variable domain, with remaining parts taken from reference TRBV11-3 and TRBJ2-1, reads EAGVVQSPRYKIIEKKQPVAFWCNPISGHNTLYWYLQNLGQGPELLIRYENEEAVDDSQLPKDRFSAERLKGVDSTLKIQPAELGDSAVYLCASSRGLASDEQFFGPGTRLTVL.

The chain joins TRBV6-5 to TRBJ2-6; D might be TRBD2 (5 bases). Germline V gene sequence: CDR1 MNHEY, CDR2 SVGAGI. Deletions cut 7 bases from V and 0 bases from J, with 10 bases between. This CDR3 is built from 15 residues. This CDR3 reads CASKVGSSGANVLTF. The DNA of the CDR3 is TGTGCCAGCAAAGTGGGGAGCTCTGGGGCCAACGTCCTGACTTTC.

This clone was seen once. CDR3 nucleotides: TGTGCCAGCAGTGAACTAGCGGGGGACACCGGGGAGCTGTTTTTT. Its translation is CASSELAGDTGELFF. J is TRBJ2-2 and V is TRBV25-1; 10 positions match TRBD2. With V trimmed by 2 bases and J by 3 bases, 0 bases remained unmatched. The CDR3 totals 15 residues. Germline V gene data show CDR1 as MGHDK and CDR2 as SYGVNS.